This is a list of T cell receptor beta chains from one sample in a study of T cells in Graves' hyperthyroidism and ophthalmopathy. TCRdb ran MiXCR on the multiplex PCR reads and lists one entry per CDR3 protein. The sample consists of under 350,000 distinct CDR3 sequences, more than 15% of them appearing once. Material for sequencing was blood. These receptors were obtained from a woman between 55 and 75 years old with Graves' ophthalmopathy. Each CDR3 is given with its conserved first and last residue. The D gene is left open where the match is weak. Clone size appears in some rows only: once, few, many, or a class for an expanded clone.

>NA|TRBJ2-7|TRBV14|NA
TGTGCCAGCAGCCTGACCCTGGGGGAGCAGTACTTC
CASSLTLGEQYF
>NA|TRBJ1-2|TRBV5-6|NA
TGTGCCAGCAGCTTGGGACAGAGAAGTAACTATGGCTACACCTTC
CASSLGQRSNYGYTF
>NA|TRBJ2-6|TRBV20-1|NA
TGCAGTGCTAGTCCGCCGGGGTCTGGGGCCAACGTCCTGACTTTC
CSASPPGSGANVLTF
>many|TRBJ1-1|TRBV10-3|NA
TGTGCCATCAGTATACAGGGTCCAAACACTGAAGCTTTCTTT
CAISIQGPNTEAFF
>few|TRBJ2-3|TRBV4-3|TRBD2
TGCGCCAGCAGCCAAGACGCGGCGGGAGGGGCAAGCGATACGCAGTATTTT
CASSQDAAGGASDTQYF
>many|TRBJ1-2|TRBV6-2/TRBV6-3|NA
TGTGCCAGCAGACAAGCCTCTAACTATGGCTACACCTTC
CASRQASNYGYTF
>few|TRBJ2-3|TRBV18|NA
TGTGCCAGCTCACCCACCGGGGCCGGGACCCTCGCCTGGGAAGATACGCAGTATTTT
CASSPTGAGTLAWEDTQYF
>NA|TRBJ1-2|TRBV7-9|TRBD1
TGTGCCAGCAGCTTGAACGACAGGGGCTATGGCTACACCTTC
CASSLNDRGYGYTF
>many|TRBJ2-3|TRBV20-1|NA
TGCAGTGCTAGGCTGATACCATTGTCAGATACGCAGTATTTT
CSARLIPLSDTQYF
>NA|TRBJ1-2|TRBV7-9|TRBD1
TGTGCCAGCAGCCTAATCACAGGGGAATATGGCTACACCTTC
CASSLITGEYGYTF
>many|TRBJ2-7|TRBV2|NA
TGTGCCACTGCCGGGACGCCCACCTACGAGCAGTACTTC
CATAGTPTYEQYF
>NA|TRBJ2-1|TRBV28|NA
TGTGCCAGCAGTCGGGGGCATCATTACAATGAGCAGTTCTTC
CASSRGHHYNEQFF
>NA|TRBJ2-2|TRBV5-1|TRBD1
TGCGCCAGCAGCTTGGATCCTCAGGGGGCGAACACCGGGGAGCTGTTTTTT
CASSLDPQGANTGELFF
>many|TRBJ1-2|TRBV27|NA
TGTGCCAGCACCCCCTCCTTCGGGACGGGCTCTAACTATGGCTACACCTTC
CASTPSFGTGSNYGYTF
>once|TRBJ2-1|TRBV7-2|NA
TGTGCCAGCAGCTTAGGTGGCGGGCCGACGGGCTACAATGAGCAGTTCTTC
CASSLGGGPTGYNEQFF
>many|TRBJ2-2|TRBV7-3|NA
TGTGCCAGCAGCTTCGACTCCACGAACACCGGGGAGCTGTTTTTT
CASSFDSTNTGELFF
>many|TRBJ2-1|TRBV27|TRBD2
TGTGCCAGCAGTTTAAATGCGGGAGGGGAAAATGAGCAGTTCTTC
CASSLNAGGENEQFF
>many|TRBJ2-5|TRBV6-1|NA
TGTGCCAGCAGCCGGATCCTCGGTCCCAAGAGGACCCAGTACTTC
CASSRILGPKRTQYF
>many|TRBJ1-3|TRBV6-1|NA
TGTGCCAGCAGACAGACAACAGGTGGAAACACCATATATTTT
CASRQTTGGNTIYF
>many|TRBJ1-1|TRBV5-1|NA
TGCGCCAGCAGCTTGGCCCCAGAGAACACTGAAGCTTTCTTT
CASSLAPENTEAFF
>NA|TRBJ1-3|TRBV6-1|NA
TGTGCCAGCAGATCCGCCTCTGGAAACACCATATATTTT
CASRSASGNTIYF
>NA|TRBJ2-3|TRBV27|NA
TGTGCCAGCAGTCCAAAGCACCCAGATACGCAGTATTTT
CASSPKHPDTQYF
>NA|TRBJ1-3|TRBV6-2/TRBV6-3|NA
TGTGCCAGCAGTCGGGACTTCTTTGGACTCTCTGGAAACACCATATATTTT
CASSRDFFGLSGNTIYF